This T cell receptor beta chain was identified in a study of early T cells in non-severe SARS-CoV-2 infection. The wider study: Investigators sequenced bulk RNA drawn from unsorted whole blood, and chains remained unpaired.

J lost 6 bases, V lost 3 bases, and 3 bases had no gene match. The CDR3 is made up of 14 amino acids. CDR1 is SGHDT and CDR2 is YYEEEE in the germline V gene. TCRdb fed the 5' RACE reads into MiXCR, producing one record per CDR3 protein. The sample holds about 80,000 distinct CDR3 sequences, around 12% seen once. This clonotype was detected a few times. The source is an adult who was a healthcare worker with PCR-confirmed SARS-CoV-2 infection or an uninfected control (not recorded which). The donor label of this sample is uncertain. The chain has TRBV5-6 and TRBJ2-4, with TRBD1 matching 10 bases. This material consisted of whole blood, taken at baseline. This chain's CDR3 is CASSSGQGGNIQYF. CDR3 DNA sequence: TGTGCCAGCAGCTCCGGACAGGGGGGAAACATTCAGTACTTC.